The subject of this entry is one T cell receptor (beta chain). What it binds is unknown. Each CDR3 protein gets one entry after TCRdb re-called the 5' RACE reads with MiXCR. The table shows fewer than 350,000 distinct CDR3 sequences, with roughly an eighth occurring only once. The data were taken from a study of T-cell memory formation after mild COVID-19. Study-level results: Shrinking CD4+ clones resided mostly in CM and EM, and CD8+ ones in EMRA. Whereas later expanders leaned CD4+, clones contracting day 15 to 85 showed a balanced CD4/CD8 makeup. Second-wave clones with a day 37 peak had unconfirmed SARS-CoV-2 specificity.

Trimming took 5 bases from V and 1 from J; bases not matched to a gene: 6. CDR1 is MNHEY and CDR2 is SVGAGI in the germline V gene. This CDR3 has 16 residues. The source of this sequence is a man aged 18-30 years who had mild COVID-19 (a few samples of this study predate the infection). Cell type and time point are not known. The rearrangement links TRBV6-5 to TRBJ2-3; 10 bases are a match to TRBD1. The sequenced material came from PBMCs or a T cell subset sorted from them (not recorded which). For the CDR3, the DNA is TGTGCCAGCAGTAGACAGGGGGCGACGGGCACAGATACGCAGTATTTT. The encoded protein is CASSRQGATGTDTQYF.